The rows below give T cell receptor beta chains drawn from one sample of a study of blood T cell repertoires in COVID-19. Libraries were prepared by immunoSEQ multiplex PCR; TCRdb keeps only in-frame clonotypes and omits some of them. Of 75,000 to 85,000 clones detected, over 70% appear once; the ten largest clones hold approximately 5%. Sequenced sample: peripheral blood. These receptors originate from a man aged 50 to 60 with active COVID-19. Both conserved end residues are part of each CDR3. A D gene is named only where the DNA matches it firmly. Clone size is shown for a subset of rows, as once, few, many or a class of expanded clone.

clone_size: NA; cdr3_length: 15; v_call: TRBV7-2; j_call: TRBJ1-6; d_call: TRBD1; cdr3_nt: TGTGCCAGCAGTCCCGGACAGGGGACGAATTCACCCCTCCACTTT; cdr3_aa: CASSPGQGTNSPLHF
clone_size: once; cdr3_length: 15; v_call: TRBV7-9; j_call: TRBJ1-4; d_call: NA; cdr3_nt: TGTGCCAGCAGCTTAGCGCCGGAGAGGAGTGAAAAACTGTTTTTT; cdr3_aa: CASSLAPERSEKLFF
clone_size: NA; cdr3_length: 17; v_call: TRBV9; j_call: TRBJ1-4; d_call: TRBD1; cdr3_nt: TGTGCCAGCAGCCCCCGGTCTTGGACAGGGCCTAATGAAAAACTGTTTTTT; cdr3_aa: CASSPRSWTGPNEKLFF
clone_size: few; cdr3_length: 15; v_call: TRBV27; j_call: TRBJ2-1; d_call: TRBD2; cdr3_nt: TGTGCCAGCAGTCCTAGCGGGATAGGGGGGGATGAGCAGTTCTTC; cdr3_aa: CASSPSGIGGDEQFF
clone_size: NA; cdr3_length: 18; v_call: TRBV7-3; j_call: TRBJ2-7; d_call: TRBD2; cdr3_nt: TGTGCCAGCAGCGCTAGAATCGGGACTAGCGGGGGCAAGTACGAGCAGTACTTC; cdr3_aa: CASSARIGTSGGKYEQYF
clone_size: NA; cdr3_length: 14; v_call: TRBV19; j_call: TRBJ2-7; d_call: TRBD2; cdr3_nt: TGTGCCAGTAGTGCGGGGGGGTCTTGGTACGAGCAGTACTTC; cdr3_aa: CASSAGGSWYEQYF
clone_size: NA; cdr3_length: 15; v_call: TRBV5-1; j_call: TRBJ2-1; d_call: NA; cdr3_nt: TGCGCCAGCAGCTTGGATCGGGGGGCGGGTAATGAGCAGTTCTTC; cdr3_aa: CASSLDRGAGNEQFF
clone_size: NA; cdr3_length: 16; v_call: TRBV2; j_call: TRBJ2-5; d_call: TRBD1; cdr3_nt: TGTGCCAGCAGTGGTGGGACAGGGGGTAACCAAGAGACCCAGTACTTC; cdr3_aa: CASSGGTGGNQETQYF
clone_size: once; cdr3_length: 17; v_call: TRBV24-1; j_call: TRBJ2-3; d_call: TRBD2; cdr3_nt: TGTGCCACCAGTGATTTGCGCGGGAGAGAAACCACAGATACGCAGTATTTT; cdr3_aa: CATSDLRGRETTDTQYF
clone_size: NA; cdr3_length: 14; v_call: TRBV4-3; j_call: TRBJ1-1; d_call: TRBD1; cdr3_nt: TGCGCCAGCAGCCGGGACAGGGCAGCCACTGAAGCTTTCTTT; cdr3_aa: CASSRDRAATEAFF
clone_size: NA; cdr3_length: 15; v_call: TRBV5-1; j_call: TRBJ1-3; d_call: NA; cdr3_nt: TGCGCCAGCAGCTCTTCCACAGGCTCTGGAAACACCATATATTTT; cdr3_aa: CASSSSTGSGNTIYF
clone_size: NA; cdr3_length: 15; v_call: TRBV5-1; j_call: TRBJ1-1; d_call: TRBD1; cdr3_nt: TGCGCCAGCAGCTTGGAGGGACAGGGGAACACTGAAGCTTTCTTT; cdr3_aa: CASSLEGQGNTEAFF
clone_size: NA; cdr3_length: 17; v_call: TRBV19; j_call: TRBJ1-5; d_call: TRBD1; cdr3_nt: TGTGCCAGTACGGACAGGGGGCGCCTTGACCTCGGTCAGCCCCAGCATTTT; cdr3_aa: CASTDRGRLDLGQPQHF
clone_size: NA; cdr3_length: 15; v_call: TRBV12-5; j_call: TRBJ2-1; d_call: TRBD1; cdr3_nt: TGTGCTAGTGGTCCGCCGGGACAGGGGAGCAATGAGCAGTTCTTC; cdr3_aa: CASGPPGQGSNEQFF
clone_size: NA; cdr3_length: 16; v_call: TRBV19; j_call: TRBJ2-1; d_call: TRBD2; cdr3_nt: TGTGCCAGTAGTTCGGTAGCGGGAAAGGCGAACAATGAGCAGTTCTTC; cdr3_aa: CASSSVAGKANNEQFF
clone_size: NA; cdr3_length: 16; v_call: TRBV18; j_call: TRBJ1-4; d_call: TRBD1; cdr3_nt: TGTGCCAGCTCACCAGACCAAGGGACAGTTAATGAAAAACTGTTTTTT; cdr3_aa: CASSPDQGTVNEKLFF
clone_size: NA; cdr3_length: 15; v_call: TRBV9; j_call: TRBJ2-3; d_call: NA; cdr3_nt: TGTGCCAGCAGCGTCACGCGCGCGCGTCACGATACGCAGTATTTT; cdr3_aa: CASSVTRARHDTQYF
clone_size: NA; cdr3_length: 17; v_call: TRBV5-1; j_call: TRBJ2-4; d_call: TRBD2; cdr3_nt: TGCGCCAGCAGCCCGGCCGGAGGACTAGCGGGGGTAAACATTCAGTACTTC; cdr3_aa: CASSPAGGLAGVNIQYF
clone_size: NA; cdr3_length: 14; v_call: TRBV6-5; j_call: TRBJ1-2; d_call: NA; cdr3_nt: TGTGCCAGCAGGGTGGAGGGGTCGTCCTATGGCTACACCTTC; cdr3_aa: CASRVEGSSYGYTF
clone_size: NA; cdr3_length: 14; v_call: TRBV5-1; j_call: TRBJ1-6; d_call: NA; cdr3_nt: TGCGCCAGCAGCCTGACAGGTCAAAATTCACCCCTCCACTTT; cdr3_aa: CASSLTGQNSPLHF
clone_size: NA; cdr3_length: 12; v_call: TRBV5-1; j_call: TRBJ2-2; d_call: NA; cdr3_nt: TGCGCCAGCAGCCAAAACACCGGGGAGCTGTTTTTT; cdr3_aa: CASSQNTGELFF
clone_size: NA; cdr3_length: 17; v_call: TRBV7-8; j_call: TRBJ1-2; d_call: NA; cdr3_nt: TGTGCCAGCAGCGCAGATTGGGGGGAGGGAACCAACTATGGCTACACCTTC; cdr3_aa: CASSADWGEGTNYGYTF
clone_size: NA; cdr3_length: 12; v_call: TRBV12-3/TRBV12-4; j_call: TRBJ2-7; d_call: NA; cdr3_nt: TGTGCCAGCAGTTTAGCGCAGGTCGAGCAGTACTTC; cdr3_aa: CASSLAQVEQYF
clone_size: NA; cdr3_length: 13; v_call: TRBV24-1; j_call: TRBJ2-1; d_call: NA; cdr3_nt: TGTGCCACCAGTCAGGGGGGAGAAAATGAGCAGTTCTTC; cdr3_aa: CATSQGGENEQFF
clone_size: NA; cdr3_length: 15; v_call: TRBV9; j_call: TRBJ2-1; d_call: NA; cdr3_nt: TGTGCCAGCAGCGTAGTCGGGAGCTCCTACAATGAGCAGTTCTTC; cdr3_aa: CASSVVGSSYNEQFF
clone_size: NA; cdr3_length: 14; v_call: TRBV28; j_call: TRBJ2-7; d_call: TRBD2; cdr3_nt: TGTGCCAGCAGTCCGGGACTAGCGGGGGGGCGGCAGTACTTC; cdr3_aa: CASSPGLAGGRQYF
clone_size: NA; cdr3_length: 13; v_call: TRBV24-1; j_call: TRBJ1-1; d_call: TRBD1; cdr3_nt: TGTGCCACCAGTGAACAGGGGGCGACTGAAGCTTTCTTT; cdr3_aa: CATSEQGATEAFF
clone_size: NA; cdr3_length: 14; v_call: TRBV12-5; j_call: TRBJ2-1; d_call: NA; cdr3_nt: TGTGCTAGTGCCCCAAGGATTTCGAGCGATGAGCAGTTCTTC; cdr3_aa: CASAPRISSDEQFF
clone_size: NA; cdr3_length: 15; v_call: TRBV28; j_call: TRBJ1-6; d_call: TRBD1; cdr3_nt: TGTGCCAGCAGTGTCCGGGACAGGCACAATTCACCCCTCCACTTT; cdr3_aa: CASSVRDRHNSPLHF
clone_size: NA; cdr3_length: 14; v_call: TRBV5-1; j_call: TRBJ1-1; d_call: NA; cdr3_nt: TGCGCCAGCAGCTTGTTAGGGGGGGACACTGAAGCTTTCTTT; cdr3_aa: CASSLLGGDTEAFF
clone_size: NA; cdr3_length: 15; v_call: TRBV13; j_call: TRBJ1-2; d_call: TRBD1; cdr3_nt: TGTGCCAGCAGGGCCGCAGGGGGCGCCGGCTATGGCTACACCTTC; cdr3_aa: CASRAAGGAGYGYTF
clone_size: NA; cdr3_length: 13; v_call: TRBV30; j_call: TRBJ1-2; d_call: NA; cdr3_nt: TGTGCCGCCCGCCGGCAGGTGAGCTATGGCTACACCTTC; cdr3_aa: CAARRQVSYGYTF
clone_size: NA; cdr3_length: 16; v_call: TRBV28; j_call: TRBJ1-1; d_call: TRBD1; cdr3_nt: TGTGCCAGCAGCATCGGGACAGGGGCATTCGGCACTGAAGCTTTCTTT; cdr3_aa: CASSIGTGAFGTEAFF
clone_size: NA; cdr3_length: 14; v_call: TRBV9; j_call: TRBJ2-3; d_call: NA; cdr3_nt: TGTGCCAGCAGCGTTCAACAGTCCACAGATACGCAGTATTTT; cdr3_aa: CASSVQQSTDTQYF
clone_size: NA; cdr3_length: 18; v_call: TRBV28; j_call: TRBJ2-7; d_call: NA; cdr3_nt: TGTGCCAGCAGTCGTGAGACTAACCCGTCCTTAGTTACCTACGAGCAGTACTTC; cdr3_aa: CASSRETNPSLVTYEQYF
clone_size: NA; cdr3_length: 12; v_call: TRBV29-1; j_call: TRBJ2-3; d_call: NA; cdr3_nt: TGCAGCGACCTGACAGACACAGATACGCAGTATTTT; cdr3_aa: CSDLTDTDTQYF
clone_size: NA; cdr3_length: 16; v_call: TRBV7-9; j_call: TRBJ1-1; d_call: NA; cdr3_nt: TGTGCCAGCAGCTCTGACAGCAGGACCGCTGGGACTGAAGCTTTCTTT; cdr3_aa: CASSSDSRTAGTEAFF
clone_size: NA; cdr3_length: 17; v_call: TRBV7-2; j_call: TRBJ2-2; d_call: TRBD2; cdr3_nt: TGTGCCAGCAGCTCCCGAGCGGCTAGCGGGAGGTCCGGGGAGCTGTTTTTT; cdr3_aa: CASSSRAASGRSGELFF
clone_size: NA; cdr3_length: 15; v_call: TRBV5-6; j_call: TRBJ1-1; d_call: NA; cdr3_nt: TGTGCCAGCAGCTTGCCGACGGGTATGAACACTGAAGCTTTCTTT; cdr3_aa: CASSLPTGMNTEAFF
clone_size: NA; cdr3_length: 17; v_call: TRBV7-2; j_call: TRBJ1-2; d_call: TRBD1; cdr3_nt: TGTGCCAGCAGCTTCCCCGGGACAGGGGCCCAAGTCTATGGCTACACCTTC; cdr3_aa: CASSFPGTGAQVYGYTF
clone_size: NA; cdr3_length: 15; v_call: TRBV6-2/TRBV6-3; j_call: TRBJ2-2; d_call: TRBD2; cdr3_nt: TGTGCCAGCAGTTATGGACTAGTAAAAACCGGGGAGCTGTTTTTT; cdr3_aa: CASSYGLVKTGELFF
clone_size: many; cdr3_length: 11; v_call: TRBV30; j_call: TRBJ1-2; d_call: NA; cdr3_nt: TGTGCCAGACCAGGGGAATTAGGCTACACCTTC; cdr3_aa: CARPGELGYTF
clone_size: few; cdr3_length: 18; v_call: TRBV2; j_call: TRBJ2-3; d_call: TRBD2; cdr3_nt: TGTGCCAGCAGTGAAGGGGGACTAGCGGGAGGTGCCACAGATACGCAGTATTTT; cdr3_aa: CASSEGGLAGGATDTQYF
clone_size: NA; cdr3_length: 14; v_call: TRBV5-1; j_call: TRBJ1-2; d_call: NA; cdr3_nt: TGCGCCAGCAGCGTAGATTCAGGGTACTATGGCTACACCTTC; cdr3_aa: CASSVDSGYYGYTF
clone_size: NA; cdr3_length: 15; v_call: TRBV5-1; j_call: TRBJ2-3; d_call: TRBD1; cdr3_nt: TGCGCCAGCAGCCCCGGGACAGGGGGCACAGATACGCAGTATTTT; cdr3_aa: CASSPGTGGTDTQYF
clone_size: once; cdr3_length: 16; v_call: TRBV4-3; j_call: TRBJ1-5; d_call: TRBD1; cdr3_nt: TGCGCCAGCAGCCAAGTAACAGGGGGCGGCAATCAGCCCCAGCATTTT; cdr3_aa: CASSQVTGGGNQPQHF
clone_size: NA; cdr3_length: 16; v_call: TRBV7-8; j_call: TRBJ2-7; d_call: NA; cdr3_nt: TGTGCCAGCAGCCCCTGGGAACGAGGGGGAACCTACGAGCAGTACTTC; cdr3_aa: CASSPWERGGTYEQYF
clone_size: NA; cdr3_length: 14; v_call: TRBV29-1; j_call: TRBJ2-1; d_call: TRBD1; cdr3_nt: TGCAGCGTTGATACCGGGACAGGGTCCAATGAGCAGTTCTTC; cdr3_aa: CSVDTGTGSNEQFF
clone_size: NA; cdr3_length: 15; v_call: TRBV7-2; j_call: TRBJ1-4; d_call: TRBD1; cdr3_nt: TGTGCCAGCAGTTTGCACGGGACAGGGGGTGAAAAACTGTTTTTT; cdr3_aa: CASSLHGTGGEKLFF
clone_size: NA; cdr3_length: 18; v_call: TRBV6-2/TRBV6-3; j_call: TRBJ2-7; d_call: TRBD2; cdr3_nt: TGTGCCAGCAGCGCCCCGGGACTAGCGGTCCCGAGGTCCCACGAGCAGTACTTC; cdr3_aa: CASSAPGLAVPRSHEQYF
clone_size: NA; cdr3_length: 14; v_call: TRBV5-1; j_call: TRBJ2-1; d_call: TRBD1; cdr3_nt: TGCGCCAGCAGCTTGGAGGACAGGGGTGATGAGCAGTTCTTC; cdr3_aa: CASSLEDRGDEQFF
clone_size: NA; cdr3_length: 14; v_call: TRBV27; j_call: TRBJ2-7; d_call: NA; cdr3_nt: TGTGCCAGCAGTTTAGCCGGGGAGGAATACGAGCAGTACTTC; cdr3_aa: CASSLAGEEYEQYF
clone_size: NA; cdr3_length: 18; v_call: TRBV5-1; j_call: TRBJ1-3; d_call: TRBD1; cdr3_nt: TGCGCCAGTTCCGGACAGGGGCCCAATCGCCTCTCTGGAAACACCATATATTTT; cdr3_aa: CASSGQGPNRLSGNTIYF
clone_size: NA; cdr3_length: 13; v_call: TRBV29-1; j_call: TRBJ1-3; d_call: NA; cdr3_nt: TGCAGCGTTGGCGGGGGCTCTGGAAACACCATATATTTT; cdr3_aa: CSVGGGSGNTIYF
clone_size: NA; cdr3_length: 16; v_call: TRBV7-9; j_call: TRBJ1-2; d_call: TRBD1; cdr3_nt: TGTGCCAGCAGCTTAGCGCGTGGGACAGGGGCAGGAGGCTACACCTTC; cdr3_aa: CASSLARGTGAGGYTF
clone_size: few; cdr3_length: 13; v_call: TRBV29-1; j_call: TRBJ1-2; d_call: NA; cdr3_nt: TGCAGCGTAGAGGGGAGGGGAGACTATGGCTACACCTTC; cdr3_aa: CSVEGRGDYGYTF
clone_size: NA; cdr3_length: 13; v_call: TRBV6-5; j_call: TRBJ1-1; d_call: NA; cdr3_nt: TGTGCCAGCAGGCGGAGTATGAACACTGAAGCTTTCTTT; cdr3_aa: CASRRSMNTEAFF
clone_size: once; cdr3_length: 15; v_call: TRBV9; j_call: TRBJ1-1; d_call: TRBD1; cdr3_nt: TGTGCCAGCAGCCCTCGGACAGGCTGGGTGACTGAAGCTTTCTTT; cdr3_aa: CASSPRTGWVTEAFF